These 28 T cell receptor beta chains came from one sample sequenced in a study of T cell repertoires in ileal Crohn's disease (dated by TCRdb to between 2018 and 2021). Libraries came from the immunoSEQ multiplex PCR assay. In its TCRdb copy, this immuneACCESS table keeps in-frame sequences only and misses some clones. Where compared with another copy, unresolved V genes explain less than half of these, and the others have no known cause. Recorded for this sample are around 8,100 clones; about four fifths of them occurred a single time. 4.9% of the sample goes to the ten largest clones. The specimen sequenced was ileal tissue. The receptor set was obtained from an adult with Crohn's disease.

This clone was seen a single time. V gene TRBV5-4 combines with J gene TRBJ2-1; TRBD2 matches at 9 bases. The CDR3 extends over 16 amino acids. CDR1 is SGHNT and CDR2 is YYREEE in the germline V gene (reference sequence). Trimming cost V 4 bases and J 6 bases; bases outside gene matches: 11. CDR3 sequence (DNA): TGTGCCAGCAGCCCGTCTTCTGGCGGGAGGGGCAATGAGCAGTTCTTC. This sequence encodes CASSPSSGGRGNEQFF.

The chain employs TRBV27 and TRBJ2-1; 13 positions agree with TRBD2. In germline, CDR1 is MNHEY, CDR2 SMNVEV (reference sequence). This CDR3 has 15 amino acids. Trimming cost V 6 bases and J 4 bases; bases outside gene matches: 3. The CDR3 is CASSTLAGGYNEQFF. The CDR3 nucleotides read TGTGCCAGCAGCACACTAGCGGGAGGGTACAATGAGCAGTTCTTC.

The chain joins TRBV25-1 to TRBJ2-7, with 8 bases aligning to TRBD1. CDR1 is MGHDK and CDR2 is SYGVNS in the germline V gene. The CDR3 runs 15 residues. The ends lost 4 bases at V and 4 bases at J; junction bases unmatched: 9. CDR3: CASSVEGTGRYEQYF. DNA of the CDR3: TGTGCCAGCAGTGTGGAAGGGACAGGCAGATACGAGCAGTACTTC.

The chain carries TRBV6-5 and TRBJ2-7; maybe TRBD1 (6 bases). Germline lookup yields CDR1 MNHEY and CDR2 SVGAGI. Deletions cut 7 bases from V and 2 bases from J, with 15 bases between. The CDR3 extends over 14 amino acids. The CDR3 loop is CASKIGQGTYEQYF. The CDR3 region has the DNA TGTGCCAGCAAGATAGGCCAGGGGACCTACGAGCAGTACTTC.

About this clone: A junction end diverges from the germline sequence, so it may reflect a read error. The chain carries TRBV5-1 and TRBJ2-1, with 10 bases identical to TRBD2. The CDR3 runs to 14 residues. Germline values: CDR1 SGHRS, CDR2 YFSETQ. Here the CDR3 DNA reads TGCGCCAGCAGCTTGCTAGCGGGGGATCCAGAGCCGTTCTTC. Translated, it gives CASSLLAGDPEPFF.

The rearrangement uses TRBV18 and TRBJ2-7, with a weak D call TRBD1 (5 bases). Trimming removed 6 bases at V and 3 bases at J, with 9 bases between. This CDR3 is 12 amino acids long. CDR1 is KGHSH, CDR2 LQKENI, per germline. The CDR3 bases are TGTGCCAGCTCGCTACAGGACTACGAGCAGTACTTC. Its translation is CASSLQDYEQYF.

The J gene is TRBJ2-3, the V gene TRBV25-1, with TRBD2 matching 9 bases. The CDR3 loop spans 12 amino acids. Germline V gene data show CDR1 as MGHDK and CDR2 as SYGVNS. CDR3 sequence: CASGSGRDTQYF. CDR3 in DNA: TGTGCTAGCGGGAGCGGGAGGGATACGCAGTATTTT.

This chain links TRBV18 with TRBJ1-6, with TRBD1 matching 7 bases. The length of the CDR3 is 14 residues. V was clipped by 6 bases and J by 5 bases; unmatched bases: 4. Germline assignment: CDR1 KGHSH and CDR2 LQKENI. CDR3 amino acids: CASSLGQDNSPLHF. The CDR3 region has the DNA TGTGCCAGCTCGCTTGGACAGGATAATTCACCCCTCCACTTT.

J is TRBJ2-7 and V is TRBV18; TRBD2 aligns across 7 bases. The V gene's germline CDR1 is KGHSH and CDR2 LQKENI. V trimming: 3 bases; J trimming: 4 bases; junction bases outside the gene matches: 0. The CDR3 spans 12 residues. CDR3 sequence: CASSPGGYEQYF. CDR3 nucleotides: TGTGCCAGCTCACCGGGAGGGTACGAGCAGTACTTC.

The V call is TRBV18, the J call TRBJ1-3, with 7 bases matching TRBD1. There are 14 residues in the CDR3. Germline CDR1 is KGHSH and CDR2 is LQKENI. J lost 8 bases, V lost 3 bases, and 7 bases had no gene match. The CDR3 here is CASSPNQGVDTIYF. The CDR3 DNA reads TGTGCCAGCTCACCCAACCAGGGGGTGGACACCATATATTTT.

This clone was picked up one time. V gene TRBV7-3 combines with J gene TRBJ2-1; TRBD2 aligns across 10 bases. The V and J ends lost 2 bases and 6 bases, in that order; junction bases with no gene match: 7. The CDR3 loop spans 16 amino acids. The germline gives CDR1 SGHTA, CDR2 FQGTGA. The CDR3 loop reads CASSLDLRLAGNEQFF. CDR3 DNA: TGTGCCAGCAGCTTAGACTTGAGACTAGCGGGCAATGAGCAGTTCTTC.

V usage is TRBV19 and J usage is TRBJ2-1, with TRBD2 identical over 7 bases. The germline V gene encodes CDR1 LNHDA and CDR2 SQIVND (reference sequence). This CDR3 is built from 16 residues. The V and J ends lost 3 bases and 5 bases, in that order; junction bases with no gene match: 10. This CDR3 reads CASSIGGRDLHNEQFF. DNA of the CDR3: TGTGCCAGTAGTATTGGCGGGAGAGATCTCCACAATGAGCAGTTCTTC. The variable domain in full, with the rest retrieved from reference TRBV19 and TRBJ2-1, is DGGITQSPKYLFRKEGQNVTLSCEQNLNHDAMYWYRQDPGQGLRLIYYSQIVNDFQKGDIAEGYSVSREKKESFPLTVTSAQKNPTAFYLCASSIGGRDLHNEQFFGPGTRLTVL.

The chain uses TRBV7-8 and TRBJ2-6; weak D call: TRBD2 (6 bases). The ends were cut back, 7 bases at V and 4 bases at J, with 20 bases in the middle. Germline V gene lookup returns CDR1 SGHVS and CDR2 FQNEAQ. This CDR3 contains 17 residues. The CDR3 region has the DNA TGTGCCAGCATACAGACTAGAGTCCTTCCCGGGGCCAACGTCCTGACTTTC. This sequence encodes CASIQTRVLPGANVLTF.

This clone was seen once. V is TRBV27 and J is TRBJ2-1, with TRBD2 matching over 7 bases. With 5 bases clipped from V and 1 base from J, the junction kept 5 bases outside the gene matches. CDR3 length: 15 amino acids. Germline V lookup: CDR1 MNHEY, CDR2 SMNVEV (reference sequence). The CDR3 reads CASSPLAVSYNEQFF. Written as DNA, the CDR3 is TGTGCCAGCAGTCCCCTAGCGGTTTCCTACAATGAGCAGTTCTTC.

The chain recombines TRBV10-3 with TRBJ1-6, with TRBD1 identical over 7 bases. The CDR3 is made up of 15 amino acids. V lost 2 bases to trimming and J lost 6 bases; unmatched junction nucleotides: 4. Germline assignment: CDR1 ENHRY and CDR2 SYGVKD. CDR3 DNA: TGTGCCATCAGTGAGGGACAGGAAGGTAATTCACCCCTCCACTTT. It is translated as CAISEGQEGNSPLHF.

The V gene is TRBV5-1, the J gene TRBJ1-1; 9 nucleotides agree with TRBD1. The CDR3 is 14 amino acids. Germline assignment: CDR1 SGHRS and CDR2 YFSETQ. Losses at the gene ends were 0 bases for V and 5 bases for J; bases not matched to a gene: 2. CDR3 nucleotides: TGCGCCAGCAGCTTGGGAGGACAGGGGACTGAAGCTTTCTTT. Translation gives CASSLGGQGTEAFF.

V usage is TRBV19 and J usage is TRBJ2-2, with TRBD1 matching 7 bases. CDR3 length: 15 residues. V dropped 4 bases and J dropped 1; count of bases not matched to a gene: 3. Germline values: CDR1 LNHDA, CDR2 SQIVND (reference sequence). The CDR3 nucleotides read TGTGCCAGTAGTACGGGGACAGTGAACACCGGGGAGCTGTTTTTT. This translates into CASSTGTVNTGELFF.

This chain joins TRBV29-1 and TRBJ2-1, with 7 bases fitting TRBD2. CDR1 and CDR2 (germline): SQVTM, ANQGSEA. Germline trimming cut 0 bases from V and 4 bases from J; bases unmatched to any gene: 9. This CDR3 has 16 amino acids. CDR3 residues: CSVEDRASGMYNEQFF. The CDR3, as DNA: TGCAGCGTTGAAGATCGGGCCAGCGGGATGTACAATGAGCAGTTCTTC.

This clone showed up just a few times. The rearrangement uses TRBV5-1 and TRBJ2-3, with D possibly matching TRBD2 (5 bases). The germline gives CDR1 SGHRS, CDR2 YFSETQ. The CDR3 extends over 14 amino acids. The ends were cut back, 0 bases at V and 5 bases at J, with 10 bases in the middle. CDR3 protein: CASSLEGDGDTQYF. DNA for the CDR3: TGCGCCAGCAGCTTGGAGGGAGATGGAGATACGCAGTATTTT. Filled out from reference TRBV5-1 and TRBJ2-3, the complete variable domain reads KAGVTQTPRYLIKTRGQQVTLSCSPISGHRSVSWYQQTPGQGLQFLFEYFSETQRNKGNFPGRFSGRQFSNSRSEMNVSTLELGDSALYLCASSLEGDGDTQYFGPGTRLTVL.

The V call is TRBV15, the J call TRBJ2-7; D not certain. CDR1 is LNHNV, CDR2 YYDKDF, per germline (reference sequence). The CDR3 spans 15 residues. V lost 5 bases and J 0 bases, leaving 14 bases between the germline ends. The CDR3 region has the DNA TGTGCCACCAGCTCCCGTGTTACCAGCTCCTACGAGCAGTACTTC. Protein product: CATSSRVTSSYEQYF.

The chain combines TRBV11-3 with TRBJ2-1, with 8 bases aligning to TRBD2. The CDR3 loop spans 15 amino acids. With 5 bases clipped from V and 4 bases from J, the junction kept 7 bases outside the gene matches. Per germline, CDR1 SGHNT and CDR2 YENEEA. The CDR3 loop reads CASSHSGTMYNEQFF. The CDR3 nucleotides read TGTGCCAGCAGCCATAGCGGGACGATGTACAATGAGCAGTTCTTC.

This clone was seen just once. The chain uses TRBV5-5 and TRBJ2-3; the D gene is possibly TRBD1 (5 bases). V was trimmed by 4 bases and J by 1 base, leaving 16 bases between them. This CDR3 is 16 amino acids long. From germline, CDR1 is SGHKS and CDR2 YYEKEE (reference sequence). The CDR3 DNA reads TGTGCCAGCAGCCTCAGGGAAAGCACGGGCACAGATACGCAGTATTTT. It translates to CASSLRESTGTDTQYF.

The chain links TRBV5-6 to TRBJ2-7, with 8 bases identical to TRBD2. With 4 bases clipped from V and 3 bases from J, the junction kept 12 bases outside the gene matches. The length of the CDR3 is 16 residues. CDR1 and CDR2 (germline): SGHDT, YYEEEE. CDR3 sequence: CASSPMGLAGFYEQYF. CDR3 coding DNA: TGTGCCAGCAGCCCCATGGGGCTAGCGGGTTTCTACGAGCAGTACTTC.

The CDR3 here is CASSPSHSNYGYTF. In DNA, the CDR3 is TGTGCCAGTAGTCCATCACATTCTAACTATGGCTACACCTTC. This sequence joins TRBV19 and TRBJ1-2; D unclear. CDR1 is LNHDA and CDR2 is SQIVND in the germline V gene (reference sequence). V was cut by 5 bases and J by 0 bases, with 10 bases left in between. The CDR3 consists of 14 residues. The full variable domain, in which reference TRBV19 and TRBJ1-2 provide the parts outside the CDR3, is DGGITQSPKYLFRKEGQNVTLSCEQNLNHDAMYWYRQDPGQGLRLIYYSQIVNDFQKGDIAEGYSVSREKKESFPLTVTSAQKNPTAFYLCASSPSHSNYGYTFGSGTRLTVV.

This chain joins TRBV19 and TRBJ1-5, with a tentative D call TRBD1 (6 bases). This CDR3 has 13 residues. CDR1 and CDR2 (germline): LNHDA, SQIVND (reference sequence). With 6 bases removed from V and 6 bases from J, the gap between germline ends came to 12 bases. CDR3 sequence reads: CASSRGRGQPQHF. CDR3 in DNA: TGTGCCAGTAGCAGGGGTAGGGGTCAGCCCCAGCATTTT.

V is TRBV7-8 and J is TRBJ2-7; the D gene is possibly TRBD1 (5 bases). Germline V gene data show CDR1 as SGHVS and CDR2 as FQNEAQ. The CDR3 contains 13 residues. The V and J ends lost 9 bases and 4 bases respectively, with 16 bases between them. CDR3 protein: CASTADIWYEQYF. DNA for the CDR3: TGTGCCAGTACGGCGGACATTTGGTACGAGCAGTACTTC.

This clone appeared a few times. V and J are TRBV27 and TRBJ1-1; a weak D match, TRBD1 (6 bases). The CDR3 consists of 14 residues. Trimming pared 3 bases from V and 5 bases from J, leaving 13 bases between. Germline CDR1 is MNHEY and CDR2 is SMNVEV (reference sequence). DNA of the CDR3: TGTGCCAGCAGTTTCACAAGGGGGGGGACTGAAGCTTTCTTT. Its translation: CASSFTRGGTEAFF.

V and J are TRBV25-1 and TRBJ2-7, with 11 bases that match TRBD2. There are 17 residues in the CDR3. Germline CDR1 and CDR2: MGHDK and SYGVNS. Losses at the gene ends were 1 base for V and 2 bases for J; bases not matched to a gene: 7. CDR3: CASSEFGRLAGTYEQYF. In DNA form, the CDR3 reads TGTGCCAGCAGTGAATTCGGTCGACTAGCGGGGACCTACGAGCAGTACTTC.